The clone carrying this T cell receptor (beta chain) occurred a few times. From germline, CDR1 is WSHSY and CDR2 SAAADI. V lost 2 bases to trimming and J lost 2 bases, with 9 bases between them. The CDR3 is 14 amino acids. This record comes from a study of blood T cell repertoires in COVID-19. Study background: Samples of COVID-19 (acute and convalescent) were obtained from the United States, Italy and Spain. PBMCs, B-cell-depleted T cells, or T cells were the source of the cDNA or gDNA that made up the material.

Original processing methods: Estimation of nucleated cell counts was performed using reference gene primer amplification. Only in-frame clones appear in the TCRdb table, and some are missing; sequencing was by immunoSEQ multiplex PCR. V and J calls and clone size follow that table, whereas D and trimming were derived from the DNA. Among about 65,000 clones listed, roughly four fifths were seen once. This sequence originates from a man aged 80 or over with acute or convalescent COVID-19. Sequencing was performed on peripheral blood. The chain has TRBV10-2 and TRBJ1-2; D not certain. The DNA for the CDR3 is TGCGCCAGCAGTGAGACGGTACTGAACTATGGCTACACCTTC. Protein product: CASSETVLNYGYTF.